Shown below are 9 T cell receptor beta chains from a single sample sequenced in a study of shared clonotypes between healthy human individuals. Generated by immunoSEQ multiplex PCR, the TCRdb table keeps only in-frame clones and is missing some. The sample consists of about 2.3 million clones, over 90% of them appearing once. Sequencing was carried out using naive CD4+ T cells from PBMCs. Sample subset: CD45RA+ positively selected. These TCRs come from a man aged 18 to 29 in good health. Some clones in this sample may be carry-over from other donors' samples.

Comments on this clone: Other DNA sequences in the same sample also yield this CDR3. The chain couples TRBV4-2 to TRBJ2-1; D perhaps matches TRBD2 (5 bases). The V end was cut by 1 base, the J end by 0 bases, with 10 bases between. In germline, CDR1 is LGHNA, CDR2 YNFKEQ. The CDR3 spans 16 residues. The DNA of the CDR3 is TGTGCCAGCAGCCAAGTCGCAGGAGGCTCCTACAATGAGCAGTTCTTC. Amino acid sequence: CASSQVAGGSYNEQFF.

This sequence joins TRBV6-1 and TRBJ1-2, with D possibly matching TRBD1 (6 bases). Per the germline V gene, CDR1 is MNHNS and CDR2 is SASEGT. V lost 2 bases to trimming and J lost 4 bases, with 11 bases between them. The CDR3 consists of 14 residues. The CDR3 sequence is CASSERTGPYGYTF. The CDR3 DNA reads as TGTGCCAGCAGTGAAAGAACAGGGCCCTATGGCTACACCTTC.

The chain couples TRBV28 to TRBJ2-1; D perhaps matches TRBD2 (6 bases). Between the trimmed V and J ends, which lost 10 bases and 7 bases, there was a span of 14 bases. Germline lookup yields CDR1 MDHEN and CDR2 SYDVKM. The length of the CDR3 is 12 residues. CDR3 in DNA: TGTGCCACTCTAGAGGCGGGGAATGAGCAGTTCTTC. This sequence encodes CATLEAGNEQFF.

With regard to this clone: Other nucleotide sequences in the sample specify the same CDR3. V is TRBV7-3 and J is TRBJ2-1; 10 positions match TRBD2. The length of the CDR3 is 16 residues. Looked up from germline, CDR1 is SGHTA and CDR2 is FQGTGA. V shed 0 bases, J shed 3 bases, and the junction held 2 bases outside the gene matches. The CDR3 DNA follows: TGTGCCAGCAGCTTAACGCGGACTAGCGGCTACAATGAGCAGTTCTTC. This encodes CASSLTRTSGYNEQFF.

The genes are TRBV19 and TRBJ2-7; possibly TRBD1 for D (6 bases). The CDR3 has 16 amino acids. The V end lost 6 bases, the J end lost 5 bases, and 23 bases lay between the germline ends. Per germline, CDR1 LNHDA and CDR2 SQIVND (reference sequence). The CDR3 DNA follows: TGTGCCAGTAGGGGGGTAGACGCAGGGGCAAGTGACGAGCAGTACTTC. Translated: CASRGVDAGASDEQYF.

This clone was seen a single time. This chain connects TRBV7-9 to TRBJ2-7, with D unclear. Germline V CDR1 and CDR2: SEHNR, FQNEAQ (reference sequence). The CDR3 consists of 12 residues. Trimming shortened V by 2 bases and J by 5 bases, and 7 bases separated the two germline ends. This CDR3 is CASSLLADEQYF. DNA of the CDR3: TGTGCCAGCAGCTTATTGGCGGACGAGCAGTACTTC. Based on the CDR3 plus reference TRBV7-9 and TRBJ2-7, the full variable domain is DTGVSQNPRHKITKRGQNVTFRCDPISEHNRLYWYRQTLGQGPEFLTYFQNEAQLEKSRLLSDRFSAERPKGSFSTLEIQRTEQGDSAMYLCASSLLADEQYFGPGTRLTVT.

In the case of this clone: Additional DNA sequences in this sample encode the identical CDR3. This sequence joins TRBV5-1 and TRBJ2-3; D is unresolved. There are 14 residues in the CDR3. V was shortened by 0 bases and J by 2 bases, with 7 bases between the two germline ends. In germline, CDR1 is SGHRS, CDR2 YFSETQ. The CDR3 bases are TGCGCCAGCAGCTTGGACTCCCTCACAGATACGCAGTATTTT. Its translation is CASSLDSLTDTQYF.

The chain links TRBV5-1 to TRBJ2-5; 7 nucleotides line up with TRBD1. The CDR3 length is 13 residues. Germline V gene lookup returns CDR1 SGHRS and CDR2 YFSETQ. After removal of 7 bases from V and 3 bases from J, the junction contained 6 bases not matched to a gene. In DNA form, the CDR3 reads TGCGCCAGCGCCCCCCAGGGGGAAGAGACCCAGTACTTC. Protein: CASAPQGEETQYF.

The chain links TRBV7-2 to TRBJ2-3, with 8 bases matching TRBD2. Germline V gene sequence: CDR1 SGHTA, CDR2 FQGNSA. The CDR3 sequence is 14 residues long. V lost 1 base and J lost 11; bases outside the gene matches: 8. The CDR3, as DNA: TGTGCCAGCAGCTTAGACGGGAGGGACGGAGAGCAGTATTTT. Encoded protein: CASSLDGRDGEQYF. The full variable domain, in which reference TRBV7-2 and TRBJ2-3 provide the parts outside the CDR3, is GAGVSQSPSNKVTEKGKDVELRCDPISGHTALYWYRQSLGQGLEFLIYFQGNSAPDKSGLPSDRFSAERTGGSVSTLTIQRTQQEDSAVYLCASSLDGRDGEQYFGPGTRLTVL.